The sequence of this T cell receptor beta chain was determined in a study of blood T cell repertoires in COVID-19. Original processing notes: Estimated nucleated cell counts came from reference gene primer amplification. Clones were sequenced by immunoSEQ multiplex PCR, and TCRdb holds only the in-frame ones, with some missing. D and trimming were read from the DNA, whereas the V and J calls and clone size are those reported in that table. The sample yields roughly 100,000 clones, more than 75% seen once. This clone was counted between two and nine times. V gave up 5 bases and J gave up 2 bases, with 13 bases separating them. The CDR3 loop spans 14 amino acids. CDR1 and CDR2 from the germline V gene are SSHAT and FNYEAQ (reference sequence).

Source material: peripheral blood. The chain combines TRBV7-7 with TRBJ2-7; D may be TRBD1 (5 bases). This clonotype was sampled from a human donor in a cohort sampled during active COVID-19. CDR3 sequence (DNA): TGTGCCAGCAGCACCAGGACACCGGCCTACGAGCAGTACTTC. This gives the protein CASSTRTPAYEQYF.